The 20 T cell receptor beta chains below all came from one sample that was sequenced in a study of blood T cells in healthy people across ages. Next came a second PCR, run for about 6 to 12 cycles, which used a sample-barcoded 5' primer along with a J-beta primer mix. One entry per CDR3 protein results from TCRdb running MiXCR on the 5' RACE reads. The profile covers some 1.8 million distinct CDR3 sequences, with 39% appearing a single time and 23% taken by the ten largest. The sample taken for sequencing was blood. All receptors come from a human donor in good health.

Note on this clonotype: The junction shows a germline mismatch at one end, possibly a read error. V usage is TRBV5-1 and J usage is TRBJ2-3; 7 positions agree with TRBD1. Germline V lookup: CDR1 SGHRS, CDR2 YFSETQ. This CDR3 is built from 17 residues. The CDR3 spells CASSSGSPGGRTDTQDF. Written as DNA, the CDR3 is TGCGCCAGCAGCTCGGGCTCGCCAGGGGGAAGGACAGATACGCAGGATTTT.

The chain couples TRBV9 to TRBJ2-7, with TRBD1 identical over 8 bases. The DNA end lines up better with TRBJ2-5; the J call may be wrong. The CDR3 spans 16 residues. CDR1 is SGDLS and CDR2 is YYNGEE in the germline V gene. The chain's CDR3 is CASSVGSRGQHETQYF. The CDR3 DNA sequence: TGTGCCAGCAGCGTAGGTAGCAGGGGGCAGCATGAGACCCAGTACTTC.

This clonotype was counted a few times. The chain employs TRBV6-6 and TRBJ1-6; D not certain. V was shortened by 2 bases and J by 9 bases, with 14 bases between the two germline ends. CDR3 length: 15 residues. Germline V gene lookup returns CDR1 MNHNY and CDR2 SVGAGI (reference sequence). CDR3 in amino acids: CASSYPGEGSSPLHF. The DNA for the CDR3 is TGTGCCAGCAGTTACCCCGGGGAGGGCTCTTCACCCCTCCACTTT.

The CDR3 is CATRWGTEQYF. DNA for the CDR3: TGTGCCACCAGATGGGGAACCGAGCAGTACTTC. The rearrangement links TRBV15 to TRBJ2-5; D is unresolved. The tail of the sequence fits TRBJ2-7 better, so the J call may be wrong. CDR1 LNHNV and CDR2 YYDKDF come from the germline V gene (reference sequence). The CDR3 length is 11 residues.

The chain links TRBV30 to TRBJ2-2; no clear D. Trimming pared 0 bases from V and 8 bases from J, leaving 10 bases between. Looked up from germline, CDR1 is GTSNPN and CDR2 is SVGIG (reference sequence). This CDR3 contains 13 residues. This CDR3 is CAWSVEAVGELFF. The DNA for the CDR3 is TGTGCCTGGAGTGTAGAGGCGGTGGGGGAGCTGTTTTTT.

This clonotype has ten or more counts. The rearrangement joins TRBV12-3 or TRBV12-4 to TRBJ2-6, with a possible D match to TRBD1 (6 bases). The length of the CDR3 is 15 residues. V was shortened by 5 bases and J by 1 base, with 9 bases between the two germline ends. This CDR3 reads CASSPGASGANVLTF. CDR3 coding DNA: TGTGCCAGCAGTCCAGGGGCTTCTGGGGCCAACGTCCTGACTTTC.

The chain is built from TRBV6-6 and TRBJ2-1; 9 bases line up with TRBD1. The CDR3 length is 15 residues. Germline-derived CDR1 and CDR2 are MNHNY and SVGAGI (reference sequence). V lost 5 bases to trimming and J lost 8 bases; unmatched junction nucleotides: 10. This CDR3 is CASSLQDRGSDEQFF. The CDR3, as DNA: TGTGCCAGCAGTCTACAGGACAGGGGAAGCGATGAGCAGTTCTTC.

The genes are TRBV7-2 and TRBJ1-2, with a possible D match to TRBD1 (6 bases). The CDR3 runs to 18 residues. Germline-derived CDR1 and CDR2 are SGHTA and FQGNSA. V gave up 4 bases and J gave up 7 bases, with 28 bases separating them. As DNA, the CDR3 is TGTGCCAGCAGCTGGACTCTCGGGGGCGAGAACGGAAAGGGTGGCTACACCTTC. Protein sequence: CASSWTLGGENGKGGYTF. Drawing the rest from reference TRBV7-2 and TRBJ1-2, the complete variable domain is GAGVSQSPSNKVTEKGKDVELRCDPISGHTALYWYRQSLGQGLEFLIYFQGNSAPDKSGLPSDRFSAERTGGSVSTLTIQRTQQEDSAVYLCASSWTLGGENGKGGYTFGSGTRLTVV.

This clonotype was seen only a few times. This chain joins TRBV7-2 and TRBJ1-2, with 7 bases matching TRBD1. This CDR3 comprises 15 residues. Germline V lookup: CDR1 SGHTA, CDR2 FQGNSA. After removal of 5 bases from V and 2 bases from J, the junction contained 8 bases not matched to a gene. This CDR3 is CASSVATGRNYGYTF. The CDR3 nucleotides are TGTGCCAGCAGCGTCGCGACAGGGAGGAACTATGGCTACACCTTC.

The chain is built from TRBV7-2 and TRBJ1-5; 8 bases are a match to TRBD1. The CDR3 has 14 amino acids. After removal of 1 base from V and 9 bases from J, the junction contained 5 bases not matched to a gene. Germline CDR1 is SGHTA and CDR2 is FQGNSA. CDR3 in amino acids: CASSLGTGSRPQHF. The CDR3 DNA reads as TGTGCCAGCAGCTTAGGGACAGGGAGTCGGCCCCAGCATTTT.

J is TRBJ2-3 and V is TRBV29-1, with 7 bases aligning to TRBD2. CDR1 is SQVTM, CDR2 ANQGSEA, per germline. The CDR3 is 16 residues long. V was clipped by 8 bases and J by 0 bases; unmatched bases: 14. The CDR3 here is CSSSPPLALSTDTQYF. The CDR3 DNA follows: TGCAGCTCATCCCCCCCACTAGCGCTTAGCACAGATACGCAGTATTTT.

The chain links TRBV12-3 or TRBV12-4 to TRBJ2-3, with D unresolved. V gave up 5 bases and J gave up 4 bases, with 19 bases separating them. This CDR3 region has 16 residues. The CDR3 protein is CASSGTELVRADTQYF. CDR3 coding DNA: TGTGCCAGCAGTGGTACAGAGCTAGTGAGAGCAGATACGCAGTATTTT.

This clonotype was recorded a few times. The rearrangement joins TRBV20-1 to TRBJ2-7, with a possible D match to TRBD2 (5 bases). Germline V gene data show CDR1 as DFQATT and CDR2 as SNEGSKA (reference sequence). CDR3 size: 16 residues. V was shortened by 2 bases and J by 1 base, with 18 bases between the two germline ends. CDR3 amino acids: CSARPDRRRTSYEQYF. The CDR3 DNA sequence: TGCAGTGCTAGACCAGATCGCCGGAGGACGTCCTACGAGCAGTACTTC.

The chain has TRBV6-5 and TRBJ2-3, with 9 positions matching TRBD1. The CDR3 length is 15 residues. Per germline, CDR1 MNHEY and CDR2 SVGAGI. The V and J ends lost 5 bases and 3 bases, in that order; junction bases with no gene match: 6. The CDR3 reads CASSTGTGRTDTQYF. Written as DNA, the CDR3 is TGTGCCAGCAGTACAGGGACAGGGCGGACAGATACGCAGTATTTT.

This clonotype was seen only a few times. CDR3 nucleotides: TGTGCCACCAGCAGTGCTAGCGGGGGCCTTACGTACAATGAGCAGTTCTTC. Translated, it gives CATSSASGGLTYNEQFF. This chain connects TRBV10-3 to TRBJ2-1; 10 bases are shared with TRBD2. V shed 10 bases, J shed 4 bases, and the junction held 16 bases outside the gene matches. Germline-derived CDR1 and CDR2 are ENHRY and SYGVKD. The CDR3 covers 17 residues.

The chain employs TRBV27 and TRBJ2-5, with D perhaps TRBD1 (6 bases). V was cut by 3 bases and J by 3 bases, with 14 bases left in between. The CDR3 contains 15 residues. Looked up from germline, CDR1 is MNHEY and CDR2 is SMNVEV (reference sequence). CDR3 residues: CASSFTGIREETQYF. The CDR3 coding sequence is TGTGCCAGCAGTTTCACAGGGATTAGGGAAGAGACCCAGTACTTC.

The rearrangement joins TRBV27 to TRBJ2-7; D possibly matches TRBD1 or TRBD2 (5 bases each). Per germline, CDR1 MNHEY and CDR2 SMNVEV (reference sequence). The V end was cut by 6 bases, the J end by 7 bases, with 16 bases between. The CDR3 totals 13 residues. The DNA of the CDR3 is TGTGCCAGCAGCCTCCGGGGACCCGGGGAGCAGTACTTC. Protein product: CASSLRGPGEQYF.

The chain employs TRBV19 and TRBJ2-3; D gene unclear. The V end was cut by 7 bases, the J end by 1 base, with 9 bases between. The CDR3 has 13 residues. The germline V gene encodes CDR1 LNHDA and CDR2 SQIVND (reference sequence). CDR3 in amino acids: CASKPLGTDTQYF. The DNA for the CDR3 is TGTGCCAGTAAACCGCTTGGCACAGATACGCAGTATTTT.

The CDR3: CASSQEWGYYGYTF. The DNA for the CDR3 is TGCGCCAGCAGCCAAGAATGGGGCTATTATGGCTACACCTTC. The rearrangement uses TRBV4-3 and TRBJ1-2, with a possible D match to TRBD1 (5 bases). This CDR3 comprises 14 residues. The germline V gene encodes CDR1 LGHNA and CDR2 YSLEER. V was trimmed by 0 bases and J by 5 bases, leaving 10 bases between them.

The V and J genes are TRBV7-2 and TRBJ1-5; TRBD1 aligns across 9 bases. V shed 0 bases, J shed 11 bases, and the junction held 8 bases outside the gene matches. This CDR3 region has 15 residues. Germline values: CDR1 SGHTA, CDR2 FQGNSA. The CDR3 DNA follows: TGTGCCAGCAGCTTAGCCGACAGGGGGAGGTTAGCCCAGCATTTT. Translated, it gives CASSLADRGRLAQHF.